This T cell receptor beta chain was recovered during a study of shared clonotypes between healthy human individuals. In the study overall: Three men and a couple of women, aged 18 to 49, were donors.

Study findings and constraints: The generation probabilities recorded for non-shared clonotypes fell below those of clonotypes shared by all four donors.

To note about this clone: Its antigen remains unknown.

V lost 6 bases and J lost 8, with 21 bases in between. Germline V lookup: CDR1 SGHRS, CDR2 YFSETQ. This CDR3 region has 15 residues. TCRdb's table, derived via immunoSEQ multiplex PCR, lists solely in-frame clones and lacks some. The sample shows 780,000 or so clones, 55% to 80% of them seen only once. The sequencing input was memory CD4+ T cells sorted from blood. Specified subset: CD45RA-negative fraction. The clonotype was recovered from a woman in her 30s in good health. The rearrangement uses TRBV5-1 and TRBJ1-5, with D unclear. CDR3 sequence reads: CASTLERPGWEPQHF. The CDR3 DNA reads TGCGCCAGCACCTTAGAGAGGCCGGGGTGGGAGCCCCAGCATTTT.